The 5 T cell receptor beta chains given below trace back to one sample, sequenced in a study of beta chain features in type 1 diabetes. Expressed TCRB transcripts were sequenced after all isolated RNA was converted to cDNA. The repertoire was sequenced with immunoSEQ multiplex PCR; TCRdb's copy has only in-frame clones and lacks some. The table shows hundreds of thousands of clones, with about 10% occurring only once. The sequenced sample consisted of naive CD4+ T cells from blood. The receptors derive from a woman in her thirties in good health.

This clone was counted only a few times. This sequence joins TRBV2 and TRBJ2-5, with TRBD1 matching over 8 bases. The junction had 12 bases not matched to a gene; V was cut back by 7 bases and J by 5 bases. CDR1 is SNHLY and CDR2 is FYNNEI in the germline V gene. This CDR3 has 15 amino acids. The CDR3 DNA is TGTGCCAGCAACCCGGGACAGGTCGCGTCGGAGACCCAGTACTTC. This sequence encodes CASNPGQVASETQYF.

This clone occurred a few times. This chain connects TRBV28 to TRBJ2-2; 7 bases map to TRBD1. This CDR3 is built from 15 residues. V shed 5 bases, J shed 5 bases, and the junction held 8 bases outside the gene matches. CDR1 MDHEN and CDR2 SYDVKM come from the germline V gene. CDR3 DNA: TGTGCCAGCAGTCCTGGGACAGTTTTAACCGGGGAGCTGTTTTTT. Translating gives CASSPGTVLTGELFF.

This chain links TRBV9 with TRBJ2-1, with 10 bases matching TRBD1. Germline trimming cut 4 bases from V and 5 bases from J; bases unmatched to any gene: 6. The germline V gene has CDR1 SGDLS and CDR2 YYNGEE. The CDR3 totals 15 residues. The CDR3 loop is CASSRRDRGDNEQFF. As DNA, the CDR3 is TGTGCCAGCAGCCGCCGGGACAGGGGTGACAATGAGCAGTTCTTC.

In this sample, this clone turned up a few times. This chain uses TRBV11-2 with TRBJ2-1; possible D gene TRBD1, 6 bases. Germline lookup yields CDR1 SGHAT and CDR2 FQNNGV. This CDR3 is built from 16 residues. Trimming removed 0 bases at V and 4 bases at J, with 13 bases between. The CDR3 DNA reads TGTGCCAGCAGCTTAGAAGACCTACAGGGATACAATGAGCAGTTCTTC. It is translated as CASSLEDLQGYNEQFF.

This clone was seen more than once but under ten times. The chain employs TRBV5-6 and TRBJ2-1; 8 bases are a match to TRBD1. The trim removed 2 bases at V and 0 bases at J, leaving 1 base unmatched. Germline CDR1 and CDR2: SGHDT and YYEEEE. The length of the CDR3 is 15 residues. The CDR3 DNA reads TGTGCCAGCAGCTTTACAGGGGGCTCCTACAATGAGCAGTTCTTC. It yields the protein CASSFTGGSYNEQFF.